The clone carrying this TCR beta chain was seen a few times. Germline V gene data show CDR1 as DFQATT and CDR2 as SNEGSKA (reference sequence). The CDR3 extends over 13 amino acids. J was trimmed by 3 bases and V by 4 bases; bases with no gene match: 4. Individual cDNA molecules received unique molecular identifiers. MiXCR was run by TCRdb on the 5' RACE reads, yielding one entry per CDR3 protein. The sample consists of about 55,000 distinct CDR3 sequences, about 16% of them appearing once. The sample belongs to a study of early T cells in non-severe SARS-CoV-2 infection. This receptor was taken from an adult who was a healthcare worker with PCR-confirmed SARS-CoV-2 infection or an uninfected control (not recorded which). The sample here was whole blood, taken at baseline. V and J are TRBV20-1 and TRBJ2-7; 9 bases agree with TRBD1. The CDR3 reads CSATGTGLYEQYF. The CDR3 DNA reads as TGCAGTGCTACAGGGACAGGGCTCTACGAGCAGTACTTC.